The present T cell receptor (beta chain) was sequenced within a study of neurological immune-mediated disorders. TCRdb processed the 5' RACE reads anew with MiXCR; each CDR3 protein has one entry. In the table there are under 50,000 distinct CDR3 sequences, under 30% of which are singletons. V gave up 6 bases and J gave up 2 bases, with 13 bases separating them. The CDR3 spans 13 residues. The V gene's germline CDR1 is DFQATT and CDR2 SNEGSKA (reference sequence). This clonotype was counted ten times or more. Material for sequencing was PBMCs. The rearrangement uses TRBV20-1 and TRBJ1-2; the D gene is possibly TRBD1 (5 bases). This receptor was obtained from a woman in her sixties or seventies in good health. CDR3 DNA: TGCAGTGCGCAGCCCGACAGAAACTATGGCTACACCTTC. The encoded protein is CSAQPDRNYGYTF.